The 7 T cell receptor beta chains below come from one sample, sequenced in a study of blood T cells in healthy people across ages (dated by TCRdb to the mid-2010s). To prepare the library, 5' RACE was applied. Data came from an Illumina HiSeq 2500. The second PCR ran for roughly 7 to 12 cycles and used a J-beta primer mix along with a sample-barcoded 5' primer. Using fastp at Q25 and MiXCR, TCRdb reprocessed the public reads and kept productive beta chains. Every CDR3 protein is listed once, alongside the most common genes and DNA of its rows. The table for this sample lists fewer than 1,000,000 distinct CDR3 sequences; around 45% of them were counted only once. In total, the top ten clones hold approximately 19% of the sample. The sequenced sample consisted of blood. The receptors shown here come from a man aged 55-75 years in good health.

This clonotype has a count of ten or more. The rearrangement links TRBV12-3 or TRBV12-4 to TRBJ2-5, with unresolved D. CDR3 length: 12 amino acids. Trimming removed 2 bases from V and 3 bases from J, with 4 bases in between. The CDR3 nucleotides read TGTGCCAGCAGTTTAAGTAAAGAGACCCAGTACTTC. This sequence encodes CASSLSKETQYF.

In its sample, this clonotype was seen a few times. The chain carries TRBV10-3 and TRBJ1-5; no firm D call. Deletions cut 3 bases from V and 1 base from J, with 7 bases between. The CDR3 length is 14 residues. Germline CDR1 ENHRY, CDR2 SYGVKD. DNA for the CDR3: TGTGCCATCAGTGATATCCAAAGCAATCAGCCCCAGCATTTT. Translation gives CAISDIQSNQPQHF.

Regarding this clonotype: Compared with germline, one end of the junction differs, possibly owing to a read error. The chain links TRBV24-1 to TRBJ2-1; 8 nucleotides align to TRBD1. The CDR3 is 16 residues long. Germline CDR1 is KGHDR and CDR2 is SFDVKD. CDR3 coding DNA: TGTGCCACCAGTGATGGACCGGGACAGGTCTACAAGGAGCAGTTCTTC. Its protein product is CATSDGPGQVYKEQFF.

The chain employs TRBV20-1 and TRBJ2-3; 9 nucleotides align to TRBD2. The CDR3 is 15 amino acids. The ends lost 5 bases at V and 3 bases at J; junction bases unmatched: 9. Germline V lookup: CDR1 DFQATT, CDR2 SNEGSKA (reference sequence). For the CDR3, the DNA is TGCAGTGCTGCCCAAGGGCGGGGGGGTACAGATACGCAGTATTTT. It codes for CSAAQGRGGTDTQYF.

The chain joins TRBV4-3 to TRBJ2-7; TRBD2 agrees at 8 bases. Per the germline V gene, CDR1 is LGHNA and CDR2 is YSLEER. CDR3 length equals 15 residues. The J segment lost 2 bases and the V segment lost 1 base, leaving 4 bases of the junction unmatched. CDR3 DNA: TGCGCCAGCAGCCAAGGGCCAGCGGGAGCCTACGAGCAGTACTTC. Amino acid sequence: CASSQGPAGAYEQYF.

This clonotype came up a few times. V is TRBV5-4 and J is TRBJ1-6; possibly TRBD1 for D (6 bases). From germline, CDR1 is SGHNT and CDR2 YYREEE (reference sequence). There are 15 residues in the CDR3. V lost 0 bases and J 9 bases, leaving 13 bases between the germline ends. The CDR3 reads CASSLGTGTGSPLHF. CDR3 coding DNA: TGTGCCAGCAGCTTGGGAACAGGGACGGGTTCACCCCTCCACTTT.

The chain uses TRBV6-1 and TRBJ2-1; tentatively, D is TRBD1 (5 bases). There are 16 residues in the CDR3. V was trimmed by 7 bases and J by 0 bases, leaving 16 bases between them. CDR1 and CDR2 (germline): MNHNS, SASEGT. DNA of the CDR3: TGTGCCAGCATATCAACACAGGCCGACTCCTACAATGAGCAGTTCTTC. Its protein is CASISTQADSYNEQFF.